These 30 T cell receptor beta chains came from one sample sequenced in a study of cytomegalovirus exposure and HLA in healthy donors. A multiplex PCR was run with 60 Vbeta primers and 13 Jbeta primers. TCRdb keeps only in-frame clones here, not all; method: immunoSEQ multiplex PCR. Of tens of thousands of clones listed, almost 85% are singletons. Sequenced material: PBMCs. The receptor set was obtained from a man between 18 and 35 years old in good health and CMV-seronegative.

This chain joins TRBV18 and TRBJ2-7; 8 bases are shared with TRBD2. The ends lost 6 bases at V and 5 bases at J; junction bases unmatched: 12. Germline-derived CDR1 and CDR2 are KGHSH and LQKENI. This CDR3 contains 15 residues. CDR3 DNA: TGTGCCAGCTCCACCTCCCGCAGCGGGAGCAACGAGCAGTACTTC. This codes for CASSTSRSGSNEQYF.

For the CDR3, the DNA is TGTGCCAGCAGCTTTGCGGTAGCGGTTGGGGAGACCCAGTACTTC. This sequence encodes CASSFAVAVGETQYF. V gene TRBV7-2 combines with J gene TRBJ2-5, with D possibly being TRBD2 (6 bases). V was shortened by 3 bases and J by 5 bases, with 16 bases between the two germline ends. The CDR3 totals 15 residues. The germline gives CDR1 SGHTA, CDR2 FQGNSA.

This clone was seen just once. V usage is TRBV5-1 and J usage is TRBJ2-1; 9 bases agree with TRBD2. The CDR3 sequence is 17 residues long. CDR1 is SGHRS, CDR2 YFSETQ, per germline. With 2 bases clipped from V and 4 bases from J, the junction kept 10 bases outside the gene matches. The CDR3 region is CASSLDVGGRAYNEQFF. In DNA form, the CDR3 reads TGCGCCAGCAGCTTAGACGTTGGCGGGAGGGCTTACAATGAGCAGTTCTTC.

The J gene is TRBJ1-3, the V gene TRBV30; 10 bases agree with TRBD1. Germline V gene data show CDR1 as GTSNPN and CDR2 as SVGIG (reference sequence). Trimming at V came to 1 base and at J to 8 bases, leaving 5 bases not matched to a gene. This CDR3 is 14 amino acids long. In DNA form, the CDR3 reads TGTGCCTGGAGTGGGGACAGGGGAACGGACACCATATATTTT. Protein: CAWSGDRGTDTIYF.

The chain is built from TRBV2 and TRBJ1-1; D gene ambiguous. The CDR3 is 18 amino acids. Germline V gene lookup returns CDR1 SNHLY and CDR2 FYNNEI. The V end lost 7 bases, the J end lost 7 bases, and 31 bases lay between the germline ends. This CDR3 is CASISSRLPLSSTSEAFF. The CDR3 region has the DNA TGTGCCAGCATCTCATCCAGGCTTCCCCTGTCCTCAACCAGTGAAGCTTTCTTT.

The rearrangement joins TRBV10-1 to TRBJ2-3, with 12 bases lining up with TRBD2. CDR3 length: 16 residues. Germline V gene data show CDR1 as WNHNN and CDR2 as SYGVQD (reference sequence). V lost 3 bases to trimming and J lost 2 bases; unmatched junction nucleotides: 3. CDR3 protein: CASSDWTSGDTDTQYF. The CDR3 DNA is TGCGCCAGCAGTGACTGGACTAGCGGGGACACAGATACGCAGTATTTT.

The chain recombines TRBV21-1 with TRBJ1-5; the table names TRBD1, a call not compared with the DNA. TRBV21-1 is an annotated pseudogene. The CDR3 is 16 amino acids. The chain's CDR3 is CASSTRTGFSNQPQHF. CDR3 DNA: TGTGCCAGCAGCACCCGGACAGGGTTTAGCAATCAGCCCCAGCATTTT.

The chain uses TRBV5-8 and TRBJ1-4, with D tentatively TRBD1 (6 bases). The CDR3 spans 16 residues. Trimming took off 0 bases at V and 5 bases at J, with 14 bases between the two ends. The V gene's germline CDR1 is SGHTS and CDR2 YDEGEE. CDR3 residues: CASSLADTGTNEKLFF. The CDR3 DNA is TGTGCCAGCAGCTTGGCCGATACAGGGACAAATGAAAAACTGTTTTTT.

This chain connects TRBV6-6 to TRBJ2-7, with TRBD1 matching over 7 bases. This CDR3 comprises 14 residues. Germline V gives CDR1 MNHNY, CDR2 SVGAGI (reference sequence). J gave up 4 bases and V 5 bases, and 8 bases lay outside the gene matches. The chain's CDR3 is CASSMTGNSYEQYF. The CDR3, as DNA: TGTGCCAGCAGTATGACAGGGAATAGTTACGAGCAGTACTTC.

The CDR3 DNA reads TGTGCCAGCAGGGCCGCCCCAGGGGGCTACCAGCCCCAGCATTTT. It codes for CASRAAPGGYQPQHF. This chain uses TRBV2 with TRBJ1-5; 8 bases agree with TRBD1. The CDR3 loop spans 15 amino acids. Germline V lookup: CDR1 SNHLY, CDR2 FYNNEI. The V and J ends lost 6 bases and 7 bases, in that order; junction bases with no gene match: 11.

V is TRBV5-6 and J is TRBJ1-1, with 9 bases lining up with TRBD1. Germline V gene lookup returns CDR1 SGHDT and CDR2 YYEEEE. The CDR3 is 14 amino acids. The ends lost 4 bases at V and 4 bases at J; junction bases unmatched: 5. The CDR3 bases are TGTGCCAGCAGCGTACCGGGACAGGGCACTGAAGCTTTCTTT. The encoded protein is CASSVPGQGTEAFF.

This chain joins TRBV6-6 and TRBJ2-1, with 8 bases aligning to TRBD1. The V and J ends lost 5 bases and 6 bases, in that order; junction bases with no gene match: 3. The CDR3 contains 13 residues. Looked up from germline, CDR1 is MNHNY and CDR2 is SVGAGI (reference sequence). The CDR3 coding sequence is TGTGCCAGCAGTAAACAGGGGGTCAATGAGCAGTTCTTC. This translates into CASSKQGVNEQFF.

This clone appeared once. The chain carries TRBV4-3 and TRBJ1-2; D may be TRBD1 (5 bases). The CDR3 spans 14 residues. V lost 1 base and J lost 3, with 9 bases in between. The germline gives CDR1 LGHNA, CDR2 YSLEER. The CDR3 spells CASSQGRQHYGYTF. CDR3 coding DNA: TGCGCCAGCAGCCAAGGTCGACAGCACTATGGCTACACCTTC.

The chain uses TRBV4-1 and TRBJ2-7, with D perhaps matching TRBD2 (6 bases). The CDR3 contains 16 residues. The V gene lost 0 bases and the J gene lost 6 bases, with 18 bases spanning the gap. CDR1 MGHRA and CDR2 YSYEKL come from the germline V gene. The CDR3, as DNA: TGCGCCAGCAGCCAAGATGGGGGGAACCCTTCTACCGAGCAGTACTTC. Amino acids: CASSQDGGNPSTEQYF.

The chain is built from TRBV6-4 and TRBJ2-3; D remains unclear. V was trimmed by 4 bases and J by 2 bases, leaving 7 bases between them. The CDR3 extends over 13 amino acids. Per germline, CDR1 MRHNA and CDR2 SNTAGT. CDR3: CASSVGNTDTQYF. The DNA for the CDR3 is TGTGCCAGCAGTGTTGGCAACACAGATACGCAGTATTTT.

The chain combines TRBV6-6 with TRBJ2-3; 7 nucleotides align to TRBD2. The germline gives CDR1 MNHNY, CDR2 SVGAGI (reference sequence). This CDR3 is 14 amino acids long. The ends lost 4 bases at V and 1 base at J; junction bases unmatched: 2. Here the CDR3 reads CASSSSGGTDTQYF. The CDR3 nucleotides read TGTGCCAGCAGTTCGAGCGGGGGCACAGATACGCAGTATTTT.

This sequence joins TRBV5-6 and TRBJ1-5; perhaps TRBD1 as D (5 bases). With 2 bases removed from V and 6 bases from J, the gap between germline ends came to 15 bases. The length of the CDR3 is 15 residues. Germline V gene sequence: CDR1 SGHDT, CDR2 YYEEEE. The CDR3 DNA follows: TGTGCCAGCAGCTTTGGGACGGGGGGTTCTCAGCCCCAGCATTTT. Residues: CASSFGTGGSQPQHF.

The chain links TRBV30 to TRBJ2-7; D not resolved. CDR1 and CDR2 (germline): GTSNPN, SVGIG (reference sequence). Trimming pared 1 base from V and 3 bases from J, leaving 13 bases between. The CDR3 length is 14 residues. CDR3 protein: CAWSEEIMGYEQYF. CDR3 in DNA: TGTGCCTGGAGTGAGGAGATTATGGGCTACGAGCAGTACTTC.

The V and J genes are TRBV11-2 and TRBJ1-1; D is unresolved. Germline V gene lookup returns CDR1 SGHAT and CDR2 FQNNGV. The CDR3 runs to 13 residues. The ends were cut back, 5 bases at V and 0 bases at J, with 7 bases in the middle. CDR3 sequence reads: CASSLRMNTEAFF. The CDR3 coding sequence is TGTGCCAGCAGCCTGAGGATGAACACTGAAGCTTTCTTT.

The V and J genes are TRBV5-1 and TRBJ2-5, with 11 positions matching TRBD2. The CDR3 is 15 residues long. V was pared by 2 bases and J by 3 bases, with 3 bases of the junction left unmatched. The V gene's germline CDR1 is SGHRS and CDR2 YFSETQ. The CDR3 here is CASSLVLAGEETQYF. In nucleotides, the CDR3 is TGCGCCAGCAGCTTAGTACTAGCGGGGGAAGAGACCCAGTACTTC.

This clone was counted only a few times. CDR3 sequence (DNA): TGTGCCAGCAGTGGGTCCCTTCCACAGGGTATGAACACTGAAGCTTTCTTT. Amino acid sequence: CASSGSLPQGMNTEAFF. The rearrangement joins TRBV2 to TRBJ1-1; tentatively, D is TRBD1 (6 bases). Between the trimmed V and J ends, which lost 4 bases and 0 bases, there was a span of 18 bases. The germline V gene encodes CDR1 SNHLY and CDR2 FYNNEI. The CDR3 contains 17 residues.

The chain combines TRBV7-2 with TRBJ2-7, with 10 bases lining up with TRBD1. CDR3 length: 15 residues. Germline V gene data show CDR1 as SGHTA and CDR2 as FQGNSA. Trimming took 5 bases from V and 2 from J; bases not matched to a gene: 6. CDR3 amino acids: CASSMDRGSTYEQYF. CDR3 sequence (DNA): TGTGCCAGCAGCATGGACAGGGGGTCTACCTACGAGCAGTACTTC.

The chain recombines TRBV30 with TRBJ2-1, with 8 bases aligning to TRBD1. The CDR3 has 13 amino acids. Losses at the gene ends were 3 bases for V and 9 bases for J; bases not matched to a gene: 7. Looked up from germline, CDR1 is GTSNPN and CDR2 is SVGIG (reference sequence). In nucleotides, the CDR3 is TGTGCCTGGAGCGACAGGGGAAGGGGTGAGCAGTTCTTC. This gives the protein CAWSDRGRGEQFF.

The gene calls are TRBV7-2 and TRBJ1-2; 7 nucleotides line up with TRBD1. This CDR3 has 14 amino acids. Germline assignment: CDR1 SGHTA and CDR2 FQGNSA. Losses at the gene ends were 0 bases for V and 2 bases for J; bases not matched to a gene: 0. The CDR3 bases are TGTGCCAGCAGCTTAGCGGGACAGAACTATGGCTACACCTTC. It yields the protein CASSLAGQNYGYTF.

The rearrangement joins TRBV7-2 to TRBJ2-3; TRBD2 aligns across 13 bases. The trim removed 4 bases at V and 6 bases at J, leaving 10 bases unmatched. CDR1 SGHTA and CDR2 FQGNSA come from the germline V gene. This CDR3 has 17 amino acids. The CDR3 is CASSSSLLAGGYDTQYF. The CDR3 DNA follows: TGTGCCAGCAGCTCCTCCCTACTAGCGGGGGGGTACGATACGCAGTATTTT. The full variable domain, in which reference TRBV7-2 and TRBJ2-3 provide the parts outside the CDR3, is GAGVSQSPSNKVTEKGKDVELRCDPISGHTALYWYRQSLGQGLEFLIYFQGNSAPDKSGLPSDRFSAERTGGSVSTLTIQRTQQEDSAVYLCASSSSLLAGGYDTQYFGPGTRLTVL.

This clone was seen only once. The chain links TRBV7-3 to TRBJ2-3; D perhaps matches TRBD2 (5 bases). The V gene lost 2 bases and the J gene lost 3 bases, with 12 bases spanning the gap. This CDR3 has 15 residues. Germline V gene sequence: CDR1 SGHTA, CDR2 FQGTGA. DNA of the CDR3: TGTGCCAGCAGCTTATCCGGACTCGATACAGATACGCAGTATTTT. As protein: CASSLSGLDTDTQYF.

V and J are TRBV14 and TRBJ1-2; D remains unclear. The germline V gene encodes CDR1 SGHDN and CDR2 FVKESK. The CDR3 has 13 residues. V lost 0 bases, J lost 5 bases, and 7 bases lay in between. CDR3 sequence: CASSQEYQYGYTF. CDR3 nucleotide sequence: TGTGCCAGCAGCCAAGAATATCAGTATGGCTACACCTTC.

The chain has TRBV4-2 and TRBJ2-1; TRBD2 is a possible D gene (5 bases). The CDR3 extends over 13 amino acids. The germline V gene encodes CDR1 LGHNA and CDR2 YNFKEQ. Deletions cut 0 bases from V and 6 bases from J, with 6 bases between. CDR3 sequence: CASSQDEGNEQFF. The CDR3 DNA follows: TGTGCCAGCAGCCAAGATGAGGGCAATGAGCAGTTCTTC.

The chain has TRBV11-3 and TRBJ2-5; 13 bases match TRBD2. From germline, CDR1 is SGHNT and CDR2 YENEEA. This CDR3 contains 15 residues. Trimming removed 3 bases from V and 2 bases from J; junction bases left unmatched: 0. This CDR3 reads CASSLGLAGQETQYF. For the CDR3, the DNA is TGTGCCAGCAGCTTGGGACTAGCGGGACAAGAGACCCAGTACTTC.

The chain uses TRBV2 and TRBJ2-7; 7 bases are shared with TRBD1. The CDR3 consists of 14 residues. Germline loops: CDR1 SNHLY, CDR2 FYNNEI. Losses at the gene ends were 6 bases for V and 3 bases for J; bases not matched to a gene: 8. CDR3 bases: TGTGCCAGCAGACCTCGGGACAGAGTCTACGAGCAGTACTTC. As protein: CASRPRDRVYEQYF.